This T cell receptor (beta chain) was identified during a study of human T cells and chemical hapten exposure. The study's findings and limits: Donor immune responses may differ from healthy people's, since all donors had alopecia.

This sample's time point: patch test 2, 6 weeks after DPC sensitization. Specified treatment: therapeutic diphenylcyclopropenone sensitization with weekly scalp DPC. RNA extraction used unfractionated whole blood as the source of total RNA. Germline V lookup: CDR1 MDHEN, CDR2 SYDVKM. Deletions cut 2 bases from V and 6 bases from J, with 14 bases between. The CDR3 spans 14 residues. The study's library attached unique molecular identifiers to single cDNA molecules. In the authors' workflow: Sampled TCR counts reached a median of approximately 100,000 per sample, with values ranging from 23,224 to 690,600. TCRdb reprocessed the RACE reads with MiXCR, giving one entry per CDR3 protein. The V and J calls and clone size come from TCRdb's table, not from the authors' own analysis. The sample lists approximately 96,000 distinct CDR3 sequences, 9.3% occurring once. This clonotype has at least ten counts. Its cognate antigen is unknown.

The clonotype originates from a woman aged 40 to 50 with alopecia areata. Some clones in this sample may be carry-over from other donors' samples. The gene calls are TRBV28 and TRBJ2-7, with TRBD2 as a possible D gene (5 bases). Source: whole blood, taken in connection with sensitization to the hapten diphenylcyclopropenone (DPC). Written as DNA, the CDR3 is TGTGCCAGCAGTTTAACCGGGATAAGACGCGAGCAGTACTTC. Residues: CASSLTGIRREQYF.